These T cell receptor beta chains were read from a single sample in a study of cytomegalovirus exposure and HLA in healthy donors. TCRdb keeps only in-frame clones here, not all; method: immunoSEQ multiplex PCR. This sample has around 100,000 clones, with roughly 84% found just once. The material sequenced was PBMCs. The receptor source for this set is a man in his late teens or twenties in good health and CMV-seronegative. The CDR3 runs from the conserved cysteine through the conserved F or W. The order of the fields is J gene, CDR3 length, D gene, V gene, clone size, CDR3 protein, CDR3 DNA. D genes are given only for firm matches. Not every row has a clone size; where given, it reads once, few, many or a size class.

>TRBJ2-2|15|-|TRBV19|-
CASSIGPGNTGELFF
TGTGCCAGTAGTATAGGTCCAGGAAACACCGGGGAGCTGTTTTTT
>TRBJ1-2|15|-|TRBV6-5|-
CASSEPNLQGSGYTF
TGTGCCAGCAGCGAACCAAATCTCCAGGGATCCGGCTACACCTTC
>TRBJ2-7|15|TRBD2|TRBV5-6|-
CASSLKSGILYEQYF
TGTGCCAGCAGCCTCAAGAGCGGGATACTTTACGAGCAGTACTTC
>TRBJ1-5|14|-|TRBV7-8|-
CASSFRQANQPQHF
TGTGCCAGCAGCTTTCGACAGGCGAATCAGCCCCAGCATTTT
>TRBJ2-7|15|-|TRBV5-1|-
CASSLESSAYYEQYF
TGCGCCAGCAGCTTGGAGTCTAGCGCGTACTACGAGCAGTACTTC
>TRBJ2-7|13|-|TRBV5-1|few
CASSPNAIHEQYF
TGCGCCAGCAGCCCGAACGCTATCCACGAGCAGTACTTC
>TRBJ1-4|13|-|TRBV29-1|-
CSGYRDSGEKLFF
TGCAGCGGATACCGGGACTCGGGGGAAAAACTGTTTTTT
>TRBJ1-4|17|-|TRBV7-8|few
CASSLAAGVRTNEKLFF
TGTGCCAGCAGCTTAGCGGCCGGGGTTAGGACTAATGAAAAACTGTTTTTT
>TRBJ2-7|17|TRBD2|TRBV4-1|-
CASSQDAVGGESYEQYF
TGCGCCAGCAGCCAAGATGCAGTGGGAGGGGAATCCTACGAGCAGTACTTC
>TRBJ2-5|14|-|TRBV7-7|-
CASTPGTSQETQYF
TGTGCTAGCACCCCAGGGACTTCGCAAGAGACCCAGTACTTC
>TRBJ2-1|16|-|TRBV30|-
CAWSDYRLGHYNEQFF
TGTGCCTGGAGTGATTATCGACTAGGACACTACAATGAGCAGTTCTTC
>TRBJ2-3|18|-|TRBV11-2|-
CASSPYRGGLGGTDTQYF
TGTGCCAGCAGCCCATATAGGGGGGGGTTGGGGGGAACAGATACGCAGTATTTT
>TRBJ1-2|11|-|TRBV7-9|-
CASSLTVYGTF
TGTGCCAGCAGCTTGACAGTTTACGGAACCTTC
>TRBJ1-1|16|TRBD1|TRBV30|-
CAWSQLTGTGSGKAFF
TGTGCCTGGAGTCAACTTACCGGGACAGGGTCCGGAAAAGCTTTCTTT
>TRBJ1-2|15|-|TRBV7-9|-
CAIPRRGNRGNGYTF
TGTGCCATCCCGCGAAGAGGGAATAGGGGGAATGGCTACACCTTC
>TRBJ1-2|14|-|TRBV28|-
CASSWEDGVAGYTF
TGTGCCAGCAGTTGGGAAGACGGGGTAGCGGGCTACACCTTC
>TRBJ2-1|13|-|TRBV28|-
CASSHQMAGEQFF
TGTGCCAGCAGCCATCAGATGGCGGGTGAGCAGTTCTTC
>TRBJ1-5|16|TRBD1|TRBV7-8|-
CASSPPSNRGRQPQHF
TGTGCCAGCAGCCCGCCTTCAAACAGGGGTCGTCAGCCCCAGCATTTT
>TRBJ1-5|13|-|TRBV10-2|-
CASSESWSQPQHF
TGCGCCAGCAGTGAGTCGTGGAGTCAGCCCCAGCATTTT
>TRBJ1-6|14|-|TRBV2|-
CASIRQSNNSPLHF
TGTGCCAGCATCAGACAGTCTAATAATTCACCCCTCCACTTT
>TRBJ1-2|14|TRBD1|TRBV19|-
CASSPGTEIHGYTF
TGTGCCAGTAGCCCCGGGACAGAAATCCATGGCTACACCTTC
>TRBJ2-2|15|TRBD1|TRBV28|-
CASSEDRGFGGELFF
TGTGCCAGCAGCGAAGACAGGGGCTTTGGCGGGGAGCTGTTTTTT
>TRBJ2-3|14|TRBD2|TRBV6-1|few
CASSEAAGADTQYF
TGTGCCAGCAGTGAAGCAGCGGGAGCAGATACGCAGTATTTT
>TRBJ2-1|14|TRBD2|TRBV6-5|-
CASTPGTSFHEQFF
TGTGCCAGCACCCCCGGGACTAGCTTCCATGAGCAGTTCTTC
>TRBJ1-1|14|TRBD1|TRBV10-2|-
CASSPTGPNTEAFF
TGCGCCAGCAGCCCGACAGGGCCGAACACTGAAGCTTTCTTT
>TRBJ1-2|12|-|TRBV6-5|few
CASSLRGGGYTF
TGTGCCAGCAGCCTACGGGGAGGTGGCTACACCTTC
>TRBJ1-2|13|TRBD1|TRBV7-6|-
CASSLGQGGGYTF
TGTGCCAGCAGCTTAGGACAGGGCGGGGGCTACACCTTC
>TRBJ1-4|15|-|TRBV19|once
CASRVWSSSNEKLFF
TGTGCCAGTAGGGTATGGAGCAGCTCTAATGAAAAACTGTTTTTT
>TRBJ1-3|16|-|TRBV5-1|-
CASSLEGQSSGNTIYF
TGCGCCAGCAGCTTGGAAGGACAGAGCTCTGGAAACACCATATATTTT
>TRBJ2-2|19|-|TRBV7-3|-
CASSLVGRAGTRFTGELFF
TGTGCCAGCAGCTTGGTCGGAAGGGCGGGAACGCGGTTCACCGGGGAGCTGTTTTTT
>TRBJ2-2|14|TRBD1|TRBV6-4|few
CASKSTGDTGELFF
TGTGCCAGCAAGTCGACAGGGGATACCGGGGAGCTGTTTTTT
>TRBJ2-3|14|-|TRBV2|-
CASAIGEGTDTQYF
TGTGCCAGCGCCATAGGGGAGGGCACAGATACGCAGTATTTT
>TRBJ2-2|14|TRBD2|TRBV4-2|-
CATNLAGEAGELFF
TGTGCCACCAATTTAGCGGGAGAGGCCGGGGAGCTGTTTTTT
>TRBJ1-5|13|TRBD1|TRBV11-2|-
CASSQGASQPQHF
TGTGCCAGCAGCCAGGGGGCCTCTCAGCCCCAGCATTTT
>TRBJ1-3|14|-|TRBV30|-
CAWSVGEQGNTIYF
TGTGCCTGGAGTGTCGGGGAACAGGGAAACACCATATATTTT
>TRBJ2-7|15|TRBD2|TRBV7-6|-
CASSLADSLSGEQYF
TGTGCCAGCAGCTTAGCTGACTCCCTTAGCGGGGAGCAGTACTTC
>TRBJ2-3|13|-|TRBV19|-
CASKWLDTDTQYF
TGTGCCAGTAAATGGCTCGACACAGATACGCAGTATTTT
>TRBJ2-7|15|-|TRBV6-5|-
CASSYVSGAIYEQYF
TGTGCCAGCAGTTATGTTTCGGGTGCCATTTACGAGCAGTACTTC
>TRBJ1-6|17|-|TRBV5-1|-
CASSLKPSVAYNSPLHF
TGCGCCAGCAGCTTGAAACCATCGGTAGCCTATAATTCACCCCTCCACTTT
>TRBJ2-7|15|-|TRBV30|-
CAWSEGGLHGYEQYF
TGTGCCTGGAGTGAGGGGGGGCTTCACGGCTACGAGCAGTACTTC
>TRBJ2-5|14|TRBD2|TRBV5-4|-
CASSTGGGTETQYF
TGTGCCAGCAGTACCGGGGGGGGAACAGAGACCCAGTACTTC
>TRBJ1-5|15|-|TRBV7-9|-
CASSRMGALDQPQHF
TGTGCCAGCAGCCGGATGGGGGCTTTGGATCAGCCCCAGCATTTT
>TRBJ2-7|17|TRBD2|TRBV7-9|-
CASSLDGVSGIIYEQYF
TGTGCCAGCAGCCTCGACGGGGTCAGCGGGATTATTTACGAGCAGTACTTC
>TRBJ1-2|15|-|TRBV7-9|few
CASSLSLPGFYGYTF
TGTGCCAGCAGCTTATCTTTGCCAGGATTCTATGGCTACACCTTC
>TRBJ2-5|17|TRBD2|TRBV5-4|-
CASRPGTSGRVQETQYF
TGTGCCAGCAGGCCCGGGACTAGCGGGAGAGTGCAGGAGACCCAGTACTTC
>TRBJ2-3|13|-|TRBV9|-
CASSSRIKDTQYF
TGTGCCAGCAGCTCTAGGATTAAAGATACGCAGTATTTT
>TRBJ2-3|15|TRBD1|TRBV7-3|few
CASSAPGGPTDTQYF
TGTGCCAGCAGCGCCCCAGGGGGCCCCACAGATACGCAGTATTTT
>TRBJ2-6|18|TRBD1|TRBV5-6|-
CASSWSSGTVSGANVLTF
TGTGCCAGCAGCTGGAGTTCCGGGACAGTCTCTGGGGCCAACGTCCTGACTTTC
>TRBJ2-5|15|TRBD1|TRBV5-1|-
CASSLVLQGQETQYF
TGCGCCAGCAGCTTGGTATTACAGGGGCAAGAGACCCAGTACTTC
>TRBJ2-1|16|TRBD2|TRBV7-7|-
CASSSSGLAGGNEQFF
TGTGCTAGCAGCTCCTCGGGACTAGCGGGAGGGAATGAGCAGTTCTTC
>TRBJ2-1|14|-|TRBV5-1|-
CASSLAKSSNEQFF
TGCGCCAGCAGCTTGGCTAAGAGTAGCAATGAGCAGTTCTTC
>TRBJ2-3|13|-|TRBV29-1|-
CSVGRTSTDTQYF
TGCAGCGTTGGAAGGACTAGCACAGATACGCAGTATTTT